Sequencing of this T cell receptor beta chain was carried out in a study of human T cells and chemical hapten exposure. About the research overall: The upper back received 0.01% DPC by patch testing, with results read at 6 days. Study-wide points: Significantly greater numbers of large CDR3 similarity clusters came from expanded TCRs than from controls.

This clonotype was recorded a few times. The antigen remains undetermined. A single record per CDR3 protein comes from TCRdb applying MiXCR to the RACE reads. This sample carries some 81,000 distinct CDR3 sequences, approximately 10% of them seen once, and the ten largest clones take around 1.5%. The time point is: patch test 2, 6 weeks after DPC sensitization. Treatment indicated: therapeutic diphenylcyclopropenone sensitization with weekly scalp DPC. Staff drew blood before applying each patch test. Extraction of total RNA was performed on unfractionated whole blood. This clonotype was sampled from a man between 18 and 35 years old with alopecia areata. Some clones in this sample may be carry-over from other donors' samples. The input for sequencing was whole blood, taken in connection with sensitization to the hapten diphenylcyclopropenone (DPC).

The CDR3 is CASSWDRGPYEQYF. CDR3 sequence (DNA): TGTGCCAGCAGTTGGGACAGGGGGCCCTACGAGCAGTACTTC. V gene TRBV6-5 combines with J gene TRBJ2-7, with 12 bases aligning to TRBD1. Germline CDR1 and CDR2: MNHEY and SVGAGI. The V and J ends lost 4 bases and 2 bases, in that order; junction bases with no gene match: 0. This CDR3 spans 14 amino acids.